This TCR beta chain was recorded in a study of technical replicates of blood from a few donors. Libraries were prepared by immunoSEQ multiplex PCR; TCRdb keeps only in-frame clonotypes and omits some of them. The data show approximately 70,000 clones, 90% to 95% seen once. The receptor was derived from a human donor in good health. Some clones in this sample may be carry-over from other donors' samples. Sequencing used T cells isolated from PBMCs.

The DNA of the CDR3 is TGTGCCAGCAGTTACCACCAGGGACAGGGGGCGGGTGGCTACACCTTC. Its translation: CASSYHQGQGAGGYTF. The V and J genes are TRBV2 and TRBJ1-2, with 12 bases matching TRBD1. This CDR3 spans 16 amino acids. The junction had 11 bases not matched to a gene; V was cut back by 5 bases and J by 7 bases. CDR1 and CDR2 from the germline V gene are SNHLY and FYNNEI.